These 2 T cell receptor beta chains were all obtained from the same sample, sequenced in a study of T cell responses to AZD1222 COVID-19 vaccine (dated by TCRdb to the early 2020s). This specimen's time point label, per the study, means: about 28 days (+/-7) after the second vaccine dose. Interpreted using the paper, the treatment or condition label stands for: meningococcal conjugate vaccine given as trial control. The library was built by means of the immunoSEQ multiplex PCR assay. What TCRdb holds here is the immuneACCESS table cut down to in-frame rearrangements. Part of the clones is not present; checked against another copy, under half of the missing clones reflect an unresolved V gene, and the others are unexplained. This sample has about 180,000 clones in its table, and 80% to 95% of those were observed once. Around 0.93% of the sample is in the top ten clones. The sequencing used peripheral blood, collected 28 days after the second dose of the MenACWY control vaccine. Every receptor here comes from an adult who received the MenACWY meningococcal vaccine as a control.

V and J are TRBV5-6 and TRBJ1-1, with D perhaps matching TRBD1 (5 bases). Germline V CDR1 and CDR2: SGHDT, YYEEEE. There are 12 residues in the CDR3. Trimming took 4 bases from V and 5 from J, leaving 9 bases between them. The CDR3 region is CASSPSGTEAFF. The CDR3 DNA reads as TGTGCCAGCAGCCCTTCAGGGACTGAAGCTTTCTTT. The whole variable domain, filled in from reference TRBV5-6 and TRBJ1-1, reads DAGVTQSPTHLIKTRGQQVTLRCSPKSGHDTVSWYQQALGQGPQFIFQYYEEEERQRGNFPDRFSGHQFPNYSSELNVNALLLGDSALYLCASSPSGTEAFFGQGTRLTVV.

This sequence joins TRBV6-6 and TRBJ2-7; 9 positions agree with TRBD1. CDR3 length equals 15 residues. Germline CDR1 reads MNHNY; CDR2 reads SVGAGI (reference sequence). Trimming at V came to 5 bases and at J to 6 bases, leaving 11 bases not matched to a gene. CDR3 sequence: CASSPPGTGLREQYF. In nucleotides, the CDR3 is TGTGCCAGCAGTCCTCCGGGGACAGGGCTTCGCGAGCAGTACTTC.